Sequencing of this T cell receptor beta chain was carried out in a study of blood T cell repertoires in COVID-19. About the research overall: Acute and convalescent COVID-19 samples came from the United States, Italy and Spain.

Source study methods: Estimates of nucleated cell counts were drawn from the amplification of reference gene primers. Assay: immunoSEQ multiplex PCR; the TCRdb copy retains only in-frame clones and omits some. The DNA gave D and trimming, while V, J and clone size come from that table. This table holds around 23,000 clones, approximately 72% found once. In its sample, this clone was seen once. This CDR3 has 15 amino acids. Germline CDR1 SGDLS, CDR2 YYNGEE. Trimming left V 0 bases short and J 1 base short, with 5 bases between. The receptor comes from a man aged 50-59 years with COVID-19, enrolled during active disease. The source material was peripheral blood. The V call is TRBV9, the J call TRBJ1-6; D is ambiguous. The CDR3 DNA is TGTGCCAGCAGCGTAGGCCGGTCCTATAATTCACCCCTCCACTTT. Its protein product is CASSVGRSYNSPLHF.